A selection of T cell receptor gamma chains follows, all from one sample in a study of intestinal T cells in coeliac disease. TCRdb re-called the multiplex PCR reads using CATT. The sample records roughly 380 gamma-chain clones, over 35% being singletons. The sequencing input was a duodenal biopsy. These TCRs come from a human donor who served as a control with a normal duodenal biopsy, not a healthy volunteer. CDR3s include the opening cysteine and the closing phenylalanine or tryptophan. Fields, in order: V gene, J gene, CDR3 protein.

V: TRGV3; J: TRGJ1/TRGJ2; CDR3: CAPGTGLEECEKLF
V: TRGV8; J: TRGJP2; CDR3: CATWDLIWIKTF
V: TRGV3; J: TRGJP2; CDR3: CATWGQAVWGVIGIKTF
V: TRGV10; J: TRGJP1; CDR3: CACVGIIPRWFKTF
V: TRGV3; J: TRGJP2; CDR3: CATWDEAVWGDWIKTF
V: TRGV4; J: TRGJ1/TRGJ2; CDR3: CAFDLTRGYKKLF
V: TRGV8; J: TRGJ1/TRGJ2; CDR3: CATWDSGHYKKLF
V: TRGV10; J: TRGJ1/TRGJ2; CDR3: CAAVGYIIKKLF
V: TRGV10; J: TRGJ1/TRGJ2; CDR3: CAAWTHGDYYKKLF
V: TRGV3; J: TRGJ1/TRGJ2; CDR3: CATWDEEVFEWQGSYYKKLF
V: TRGV2; J: TRGJP2; CDR3: CATWDGARWIKTF
V: TRGV8; J: TRGJP1; CDR3: CAHLGSSYTTGWFKIF
V: TRGV10; J: TRGJP1; CDR3: CAAWIRLPTGWFKIF
V: TRGV4; J: TRGJ1/TRGJ2; CDR3: CATWDGRYYKKLF
V: TRGV9; J: TRGJP2; CDR3: CAPFLYSSDWIKTF
V: TRGV8; J: TRGJP1; CDR3: CATWDPSYTTGWFKIF
V: TRGV3; J: TRGJ1/TRGJ2; CDR3: CATWDRRSSNGRGPYYKKLF
V: TRGV9; J: TRGJP2; CDR3: CACGGWVSDWIKTF
V: TRGV11; J: TRGJ1/TRGJ2; CDR3: CACWIIRRRTYYKKLF
V: TRGV10; J: TRGJP1; CDR3: CAAWDYRRDTTGWFKIF
V: TRGV4; J: TRGJP1; CDR3: CATWMASWFKIF
V: TRGV5; J: TRGJ1/TRGJ2; CDR3: CATWGQVTKLF
V: TRGV10; J: TRGJ1/TRGJ2; CDR3: CARGIKRYKKLF
V: TRGV11; J: TRGJ1/TRGJ2; CDR3: CACWIRPQKLF
V: TRGV10; J: TRGJ1/TRGJ2; CDR3: CARVGLETAYYKKLF
V: TRGV10; J: TRGJ1/TRGJ2; CDR3: CAAWDSYPTKKLF
V: TRGV11; J: TRGJ1/TRGJ2; CDR3: CACWIIRIGRINYKKLF
V: TRGV10; J: TRGJP1; CDR3: CAAWIMNMIDTGWFKIF
V: TRGV9; J: TRGJ1/TRGJ2; CDR3: CALVGGPISCYYKKLF
V: TRGV8; J: TRGJ1/TRGJ2; CDR3: CATWDIAKKLF
V: TRGV8; J: TRGJP2; CDR3: CATWGSDWIKTF
V: TRGV8; J: TRGJP2; CDR3: CATWTDDWIKTF
V: TRGV10; J: TRGJP1; CDR3: CAAWAGYTTGWFKIF
V: TRGV2; J: TRGJP2; CDR3: CATWDGPGGIKTF
V: TRGV11; J: TRGJ1/TRGJ2; CDR3: CACWIIPAARIYYKKLF
V: TRGV10; J: TRGJP1; CDR3: CAAWDYTTGWFKIF
V: TRGV10; J: TRGJP1; CDR3: CAAWVYTTGWFKIF
V: TRGV8; J: TRGJ1/TRGJ2; CDR3: CAHLGPYYKKLF
V: TRGV10; J: TRGJ1/TRGJ2; CDR3: CAAWDKRYKKLF
V: TRGV8; J: TRGJP2; CDR3: CANLGVGANNSPSSDWIKTF
V: TRGV10; J: TRGJP1; CDR3: CAAWDYGHFTGWFKIF
V: TRGV2; J: TRGJ1/TRGJ2; CDR3: CATWDPGEKLF
V: TRGV10; J: TRGJP1; CDR3: CAAWDYRRIPTGWFKIF
V: TRGV8; J: TRGJ1/TRGJ2; CDR3: CATWGPYYKKLF
V: TRGV4; J: TRGJ1/TRGJ2; CDR3: CATWDGAPNYYKKLF
V: TRGV4; J: TRGJ1/TRGJ2; CDR3: CATWDVWYYKKLF
V: TRGV2; J: TRGJP2; CDR3: CAPGTARWIKTF
V: TRGV10; J: TRGJP1; CDR3: CAAWDYELIDTGWFKIF
V: TRGV11; J: TRGJ1/TRGJ2; CDR3: CACWISPAYYYKKLF
V: TRGV10; J: TRGJ1/TRGJ2; CDR3: CAGVGLLGQAIYYKKLF
V: TRGV10; J: TRGJ1/TRGJ2; CDR3: CAAWAPPYLYKKLF
V: TRGV9; J: TRGJ1/TRGJ2; CDR3: CALWEANYYKKLF